This T cell receptor beta chain is from a study of blood T cell repertoires in COVID-19. Study summary: Samples representing acute and convalescent COVID-19 were sourced from the United States, Italy and Spain. In each case, the material was cDNA or gDNA derived from T cells, B-cell-depleted T cells, or PBMCs.

Authors' data handling: From reference gene primer amplification, estimates of nucleated cell counts were derived. The data were produced by immunoSEQ multiplex PCR, yet TCRdb's version contains in-frame clones alone and is incomplete. That table furnishes V, J and clone size, whereas the DNA furnished D and trimming. The table records fewer than 120,000 clones, 70% to 80% of them present only once. Germline V gene sequence: CDR1 DFQATT, CDR2 SNEGSKA (reference sequence). The length of the CDR3 is 11 residues. With 7 bases removed from V and 0 bases from J, the gap between germline ends came to 6 bases.

Material: peripheral blood. The TCR originated in a woman in her sixties with acute or convalescent COVID-19. This chain joins TRBV20-1 and TRBJ1-1; D not resolved. Here the CDR3 DNA reads TGCAGTGGAGTTCTGAACACTGAAGCTTTCTTT. Translation gives CSGVLNTEAFF.